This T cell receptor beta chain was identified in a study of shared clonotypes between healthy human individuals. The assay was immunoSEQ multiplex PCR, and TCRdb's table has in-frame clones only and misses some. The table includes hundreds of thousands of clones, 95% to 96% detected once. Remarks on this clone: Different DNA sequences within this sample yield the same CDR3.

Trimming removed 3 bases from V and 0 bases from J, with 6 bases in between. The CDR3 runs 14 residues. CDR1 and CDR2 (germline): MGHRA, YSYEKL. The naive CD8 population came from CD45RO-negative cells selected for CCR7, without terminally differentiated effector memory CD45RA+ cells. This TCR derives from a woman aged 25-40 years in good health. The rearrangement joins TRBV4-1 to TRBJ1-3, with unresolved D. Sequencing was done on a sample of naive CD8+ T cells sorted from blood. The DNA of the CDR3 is TGCGCCAGCAGCCAGGGGATCTCTGGAAACACCATATATTTT. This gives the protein CASSQGISGNTIYF.